These 25 T cell receptor beta chains were all obtained from the same sample, sequenced in a study of T cell repertoires in cytomegalovirus infection. TCRdb ran MiXCR on the reads and lists one entry per CDR3 protein. Found here are more than 400,000 distinct CDR3 sequences, around 27% of them singletons; the top ten hold approximately 13%. Sequencing was carried out using PBMCs. These TCRs come from a human donor in good health (CMV status not recorded). Some clones in this sample may be carry-over from other donors' samples.

The chain is built from TRBV5-5 and TRBJ2-2; D ambiguous. The germline V and J ends were trimmed by 3 bases and 2 bases, with 17 bases remaining between them. Germline V gene lookup returns CDR1 SGHKS and CDR2 YYEKEE (reference sequence). The CDR3 totals 17 residues. The CDR3 DNA is TGTGCCAGCAGCTCCTTTGGGCCTAACCCAAACACCGGGGAGCTGTTTTTT. Its protein product is CASSSFGPNPNTGELFF. Full variable domain (rest looked up from reference TRBV5-5 and TRBJ2-2): DAGVTQSPTHLIKTRGQQVTLRCSPISGHKSVSWYQQVLGQGPQFIFQYYEKEERGRGNFPDRFSARQFPNYSSELNVNALLLGDSALYLCASSSFGPNPNTGELFFGEGSRLTVL.

In its sample, this clonotype was seen a few times. This CDR3 is CSARAGTKNTGELFF. The CDR3 nucleotides are TGCAGTGCTAGGGCCGGGACAAAGAACACCGGGGAGCTGTTTTTT. This chain uses TRBV20-1 with TRBJ2-2; maybe TRBD1 (6 bases). The CDR3 runs to 15 residues. V lost 3 bases to trimming and J lost 1 base, with 12 bases between them. Germline V gene data show CDR1 as DFQATT and CDR2 as SNEGSKA (reference sequence).

The V call is TRBV12-5, the J call TRBJ2-1; TRBD2 is a possible D gene (6 bases). The CDR3 totals 18 residues. The V gene lost 2 bases and the J gene lost 10 bases, with 27 bases spanning the gap. The germline CDR1 and CDR2 sequences are LGHNT and FRNRAP. In DNA form, the CDR3 reads TGTGCTAGTGGTTTGCCAAACAAAGCGGGCGCCGTGGAGGGGGAGCAGTTCTTC. This sequence encodes CASGLPNKAGAVEGEQFF.

This clonotype has more than one count but fewer than ten. This sequence joins TRBV7-2 and TRBJ2-7, with 9 bases aligning to TRBD2. The germline V gene encodes CDR1 SGHTA and CDR2 FQGNSA. V shed 4 bases, J shed 4 bases, and the junction held 20 bases outside the gene matches. The CDR3 is made up of 19 amino acids. CDR3 DNA: TGTGCCAGCAGCTACCCCTGGGGGGGCCAGAATAGCGGGAGTTACGAGCAGTACTTC. Translated: CASSYPWGGQNSGSYEQYF.

There are a few counts of this clonotype. This chain connects TRBV14 to TRBJ2-5; 11 bases agree with TRBD2. V shed 1 base, J shed 2 bases, and the junction held 15 bases outside the gene matches. CDR3 length: 20 amino acids. Germline CDR1 reads SGHDN; CDR2 reads FVKESK. The chain's CDR3 is CASSQGLLAGATLGQETQYF. For the CDR3, the DNA is TGTGCCAGCAGCCAAGGCTTACTAGCGGGAGCCACCCTCGGGCAAGAGACCCAGTACTTC.

This clonotype was observed at least ten times. The rearrangement uses TRBV7-2 and TRBJ2-3, with D possibly being TRBD2 (5 bases). The CDR3 totals 17 residues. Trimming cost V 2 bases and J 3 bases, with 18 bases left between them. Germline V gives CDR1 SGHTA, CDR2 FQGNSA. CDR3 in amino acids: CASSLRSRRWGTDTQYF. CDR3 sequence (DNA): TGTGCCAGCAGCTTAAGGTCGAGGAGGTGGGGAACAGATACGCAGTATTTT.

The V and J genes are TRBV5-6 and TRBJ2-5; 9 bases are shared with TRBD1. Germline CDR1 is SGHDT and CDR2 is YYEEEE. J was trimmed by 7 bases and V by 4 bases; bases with no gene match: 5. This CDR3 region has 13 residues. Here the CDR3 DNA reads TGTGCCAGCAGCCGGACAGGGGTCGGGACCCAGTACTTC. As protein: CASSRTGVGTQYF.

This sequence joins TRBV12-3 or TRBV12-4 and TRBJ2-1, with TRBD1 as a possible D gene (7 bases). The CDR3 spans 14 residues. Trimming shortened V by 2 bases and J by 6 bases, and 11 bases separated the two germline ends. CDR3 in amino acids: CASSLQGGPNEQFF. In DNA, the CDR3 is TGTGCCAGCAGTTTACAGGGGGGCCCCAATGAGCAGTTCTTC.

V is TRBV11-2 and J is TRBJ1-5, with D tentatively TRBD1 (6 bases). V was pared by 5 bases and J by 7 bases, with 18 bases between. Germline V gene lookup returns CDR1 SGHAT and CDR2 FQNNGV. This CDR3 contains 15 residues. CDR3 DNA: TGTGCCAGCAGCCTACAGGGAAGTCAGGGACAGCCCCAGCATTTT. It translates to CASSLQGSQGQPQHF.

This clonotype has just a few counts. The chain joins TRBV11-2 to TRBJ2-7; 9 positions agree with TRBD1. The CDR3 totals 13 residues. In germline, CDR1 is SGHAT, CDR2 FQNNGV. V trimming: 3 bases; J trimming: 4 bases; junction bases outside the gene matches: 1. The CDR3 DNA reads as TGTGCCAGCAGCTTCGGGACAGGGTACGAGCAGTACGTC. It encodes CASSFGTGYEQYV.

CDR3 DNA: TGCAGCGTTGAATTGGGACAGAGAGATACGCAGTATTTT. This encodes CSVELGQRDTQYF. The chain employs TRBV29-1 and TRBJ2-3; 7 bases are shared with TRBD1. V was clipped by 2 bases and J by 5 bases; unmatched bases: 4. Germline values: CDR1 SQVTM, CDR2 ANQGSEA. The length of the CDR3 is 13 residues.

On this clonotype itself: One end of the junction is discordant with germline, which a read error may explain. The chain combines TRBV7-7 with TRBJ2-1; 11 bases fit TRBD2. In germline, CDR1 is SSHAT, CDR2 FNYEAQ (reference sequence). The CDR3 runs to 18 residues. CDR3 DNA: TGTGCTAGCAGCCAAATCCTAGCGGGAGGCGCGCCTTACAATGAGCAGTTCTTC. This sequence encodes CASSQILAGGAPYNEQFF.

This clonotype was seen only a few times. The chain links TRBV7-6 to TRBJ2-7, with TRBD2 identical over 7 bases. Germline V gene sequence: CDR1 SGHVS, CDR2 FNYEAQ. The CDR3 covers 14 residues. V lost 1 base to trimming and J lost 9 bases; unmatched junction nucleotides: 9. Here the CDR3 reads CASSLVASGILQYF. The CDR3 bases are TGTGCCAGCAGCTTAGTAGCGAGCGGGATTCTGCAGTACTTC.

This chain uses TRBV6-2 or TRBV6-3 with TRBJ2-6; D is undetermined. Germline V gives CDR1 MNHEY, CDR2 SVGEGT. Trimming shortened V by 2 bases and J by 4 bases, and 6 bases separated the two germline ends. CDR3 size: 14 residues. The CDR3 loop reads CASSYEWGANVLTF. The CDR3 DNA sequence: TGTGCCAGCAGTTACGAGTGGGGGGCCAACGTCCTGACTTTC.

The chain couples TRBV20-1 to TRBJ2-3, with 10 bases aligning to TRBD2. V dropped 2 bases and J dropped 6; count of bases not matched to a gene: 11. Germline V lookup: CDR1 DFQATT, CDR2 SNEGSKA (reference sequence). The CDR3 totals 16 residues. The CDR3 coding sequence is TGCAGTGCTAGAAACCTCCAGCTAGCGGGAGTGGATACGCAGTATTTT. Residues: CSARNLQLAGVDTQYF.

The V call is TRBV5-1, the J call TRBJ2-1; TRBD2 agrees at 14 bases. Germline V gives CDR1 SGHRS, CDR2 YFSETQ. There are 18 residues in the CDR3. V gave up 0 bases and J gave up 8 bases; unmatched junction bases: 10. The CDR3 region is CASSLEVTGTSGRDEQFF. Here the CDR3 DNA reads TGCGCCAGCAGCTTGGAAGTCACCGGGACTAGCGGGAGAGATGAGCAGTTCTTC.

J is TRBJ2-2 and V is TRBV20-1; no reliable D call. CDR3 length equals 15 residues. Germline V gene data show CDR1 as DFQATT and CDR2 as SNEGSKA (reference sequence). V shed 0 bases and J shed 0 bases, with 8 bases lying between them. The CDR3 loop is CSARDPGSNTGELFF. The DNA of the CDR3 is TGCAGTGCTAGAGATCCCGGTTCGAACACCGGGGAGCTGTTTTTT.

This clonotype appeared many times. V and J are TRBV7-2 and TRBJ1-2, with 7 bases aligning to TRBD1. Germline V gives CDR1 SGHTA, CDR2 FQGNSA. The CDR3 extends over 15 amino acids. Unmatched junction bases numbered 12, after V lost 4 bases and J lost 7 bases. The CDR3 spells CASSSLTGRESGYTF. CDR3 sequence (DNA): TGTGCCAGCAGCTCGCTGACAGGGAGGGAGTCTGGCTACACCTTC.

This clonotype showed up just a few times. V gene TRBV6-2 or TRBV6-3 combines with J gene TRBJ1-1; D call uncertain. The CDR3 consists of 18 residues. The germline V gene has CDR1 MNHEY and CDR2 SVGEGT. With 3 bases removed from V and 0 bases from J, the gap between germline ends came to 20 bases. The CDR3 nucleotides are TGTGCCAGCAGTTATGGCGGATACCCACTCGGGTTGAACACTGAAGCTTTCTTT. Amino acids: CASSYGGYPLGLNTEAFF.

In its sample, this clonotype was seen a few times. The V and J genes are TRBV20-1 and TRBJ2-7; TRBD2 matches 7 bases. The length of the CDR3 is 14 residues. Trimming cost V 3 bases and J 3 bases; bases outside gene matches: 8. CDR1 and CDR2 from the germline V gene are DFQATT and SNEGSKA (reference sequence). CDR3 sequence reads: CSARRAGAFYEQYF. Written as DNA, the CDR3 is TGCAGTGCTAGGAGGGCGGGAGCCTTCTACGAGCAGTACTTC.

The chain carries TRBV28 and TRBJ2-3, with no clear D. Germline loops: CDR1 MDHEN, CDR2 SYDVKM. V dropped 3 bases and J dropped 3 bases, with 19 bases sitting between them. The CDR3 length is 17 residues. CDR3: CASSFLAASPGTDTQYF. The DNA of the CDR3 is TGTGCCAGCAGTTTTCTCGCGGCATCGCCCGGGACAGATACGCAGTATTTT.

This sequence joins TRBV12-3 or TRBV12-4 and TRBJ2-7; D is unclear. Trimming took 7 bases from V and 1 from J, leaving 11 bases between them. There are 13 residues in the CDR3. CDR3 sequence reads: CASTRRRSYEQYF. CDR3 DNA sequence: TGTGCCAGCACTAGGAGAAGGTCCTACGAGCAGTACTTC.

This clonotype was counted only a few times. The chain is built from TRBV29-1 and TRBJ2-7; TRBD1 matches 8 bases. Germline V gives CDR1 SQVTM, CDR2 ANQGSEA. The CDR3 loop spans 12 amino acids. Losses at the gene ends were 4 bases for V and 5 bases for J; bases not matched to a gene: 4. CDR3 coding DNA: TGCAGCGTTGGCCAGGGGGCGAACGAGCAGTACTTC. It encodes CSVGQGANEQYF.

The table lists this clonotype with a few counts. This sequence joins TRBV19 and TRBJ2-7; D ambiguous. V lost 4 bases and J lost 9, with 13 bases in between. CDR1 is LNHDA and CDR2 is SQIVND in the germline V gene (reference sequence). The CDR3 has 12 residues. CDR3 amino acids: CASSTDWGGQYV. The CDR3 nucleotides read TGTGCCAGTAGTACCGACTGGGGTGGGCAGTACGTC.

The V gene is TRBV6-2 or TRBV6-3, the J gene TRBJ2-1; D possibly corresponds to TRBD2 (6 bases). Germline CDR1 is MNHEY and CDR2 is SVGEGT. Trimming pared 11 bases from V and 0 bases from J, leaving 17 bases between. CDR3 length: 15 amino acids. This CDR3 reads CAARKSGVSYNEQFF. The CDR3 nucleotides read TGTGCCGCGCGGAAATCGGGAGTCTCCTACAATGAGCAGTTCTTC.